This passage covers 19 T cell receptor beta chains from one sample sequenced in a study of beta chain features in type 1 diabetes. Every bit of the isolated RNA underwent reverse transcription, so sequencing read expressed TCRB transcripts. Only in-frame clones appear in the TCRdb table, and some are missing; sequencing was by immunoSEQ multiplex PCR. The sample has a few hundred thousand clones, approximately 16% seen once; the top ten hold approximately 0.019%. The specimen sequenced was naive CD4+ T cells from blood. These receptors were taken from a woman younger than 30 in good health.

This clone was seen more than once but under ten times. At the DNA level, this CDR3 is encoded by other sequences in the same sample as well. The chain carries TRBV6-6 and TRBJ1-1; TRBD1 aligns across 9 bases. The trim removed 6 bases at V and 0 bases at J, leaving 2 bases unmatched. Germline CDR1 MNHNY, CDR2 SVGAGI (reference sequence). CDR3 length equals 14 residues. CDR3 in DNA: TGTGCCAGCAGCCGGGACAGGGTGAACACTGAAGCTTTCTTT. It is translated as CASSRDRVNTEAFF.

This clone was counted between two and nine times. This sequence joins TRBV18 and TRBJ2-3; TRBD2 aligns across 12 bases. The CDR3 consists of 15 residues. Germline CDR1 is KGHSH and CDR2 is LQKENI. V dropped 6 bases and J dropped 4; count of bases not matched to a gene: 5. The CDR3 protein is CASSPTSGSADTQYF. CDR3 bases: TGTGCCAGCTCTCCGACTAGCGGGAGTGCAGATACGCAGTATTTT. Full variable domain (missing parts from reference TRBV18 and TRBJ2-3): NAGVMQNPRHLVRRRGQEARLRCSPMKGHSHVYWYRQLPEEGLKFMVYLQKENIIDESGMPKERFSAEFPKEGPSILRIQQVVRGDSAAYFCASSPTSGSADTQYFGPGTRLTVL.

The J gene is TRBJ1-4, the V gene TRBV7-2; no definite D call. CDR1 and CDR2 from the germline V gene are SGHTA and FQGNSA. This CDR3 region has 13 residues. The V and J ends lost 6 bases and 2 bases respectively, with 7 bases between them. CDR3 sequence reads: CASRARTNEKLFF. The CDR3 DNA reads TGTGCCAGCAGGGCTAGGACTAATGAAAAACTGTTTTTT.

V usage is TRBV30 and J usage is TRBJ1-1; TRBD1 aligns across 9 bases. CDR3 length equals 15 residues. Trimming cost V 2 bases and J 6 bases; bases outside gene matches: 10. Germline CDR1 is GTSNPN and CDR2 is SVGIG (reference sequence). The CDR3 protein is CAWSPRTGAISEAFF. The DNA of the CDR3 is TGTGCCTGGAGTCCCCGGACAGGGGCAATCTCTGAAGCTTTCTTT.

This clone was counted only a few times. The chain links TRBV18 to TRBJ1-5; 10 nucleotides align to TRBD1. This CDR3 has 14 amino acids. Germline assignment: CDR1 KGHSH and CDR2 LQKENI. Trimming took 6 bases from V and 4 from J; bases not matched to a gene: 3. CDR3 amino acids: CASSQGQGNQPQHF. CDR3 nucleotide sequence: TGTGCCAGCTCGCAGGGACAGGGGAATCAGCCCCAGCATTTT.

The chain links TRBV29-1 to TRBJ1-4; possible D gene TRBD1, 5 bases. V was shortened by 5 bases and J by 6 bases, with 16 bases between the two germline ends. CDR3 length: 14 amino acids. CDR1 SQVTM and CDR2 ANQGSEA come from the germline V gene. CDR3: CSVWAGREDEKLFF. CDR3 DNA: TGCAGCGTTTGGGCTGGCAGGGAGGATGAAAAACTGTTTTTT.

In its sample, this clone was seen a few times. J is TRBJ2-5 and V is TRBV27; 7 nucleotides match TRBD2. The CDR3 consists of 16 residues. Germline CDR1 is MNHEY and CDR2 is SMNVEV (reference sequence). V lost 5 bases and J lost 1; bases outside the gene matches: 10. For the CDR3, the DNA is TGTGCCAGCAGTAAGACCGGTAGCGGGTCCCAAGAGACCCAGTACTTC. It translates to CASSKTGSGSQETQYF.

The chain joins TRBV9 to TRBJ1-2, with D unresolved. Trimming shortened V by 0 bases and J by 7 bases, and 7 bases separated the two germline ends. The CDR3 extends over 12 amino acids. The germline V gene encodes CDR1 SGDLS and CDR2 YYNGEE. CDR3 nucleotide sequence: TGTGCCAGCAGCGTAGCGGAGTTTGGCTACACCTTC. It yields the protein CASSVAEFGYTF.

This clone has more than one count but fewer than ten. This chain connects TRBV6-5 to TRBJ2-7; D gene ambiguous. Germline V CDR1 and CDR2: MNHEY, SVGAGI. The CDR3 loop spans 14 amino acids. V shed 2 bases and J shed 2 bases, with 10 bases lying between them. The CDR3 sequence: CASSYGGTPYEQYF. Here the CDR3 DNA reads TGTGCCAGCAGTTACGGCGGCACCCCCTACGAGCAGTACTTC.

The chain combines TRBV21-1 with TRBJ2-1; TRBD1, the table's D call, lacks a check against the DNA. TRBV21-1 is noted as a pseudogene. The CDR3 runs to 12 residues. In nucleotides, the CDR3 is TGTGCCAGCAGACGACAGGGCGATGAGCAGTTCTTC. Its translation is CASRRQGDEQFF.

The rearrangement joins TRBV6-5 to TRBJ2-5; 7 nucleotides align to TRBD2. With 2 bases clipped from V and 0 bases from J, the junction kept 0 bases outside the gene matches. The germline gives CDR1 MNHEY, CDR2 SVGAGI. The CDR3 totals 14 residues. The CDR3: CASSYGRDQETQYF. For the CDR3, the DNA is TGTGCCAGCAGTTACGGGAGGGACCAAGAGACCCAGTACTTC.

The rearrangement uses TRBV6-5 and TRBJ1-2; no firm D call. The CDR3 runs to 15 residues. Germline CDR1 and CDR2: MNHEY and SVGAGI. Deletions cut 6 bases from V and 4 bases from J, with 18 bases between. The CDR3 here is CASRTGGADRYGYTF. CDR3 nucleotide sequence: TGTGCCAGCAGGACTGGCGGCGCAGACCGCTATGGCTACACCTTC.

The V call is TRBV15, the J call TRBJ2-7, with TRBD2 matching 7 bases. Trimming at V came to 5 bases and at J to 0 bases, leaving 10 bases not matched to a gene. The germline V gene encodes CDR1 LNHNV and CDR2 YYDKDF (reference sequence). The CDR3 contains 16 residues. The CDR3 here is CATSPLGVAGSYEQYF. The CDR3, as DNA: TGTGCCACCAGCCCCCTTGGAGTAGCGGGCTCCTACGAGCAGTACTTC.

As regards this clone: The identical CDR3 is also encoded by other nucleotide sequences in the sample. The chain employs TRBV5-1 and TRBJ2-7; D gene unclear. Looked up from germline, CDR1 is SGHRS and CDR2 is YFSETQ. The germline V and J ends were trimmed by 2 bases and 4 bases, with 4 bases remaining between them. The CDR3 sequence is 11 residues long. The CDR3 region has the DNA TGCGCCAGCAGCTTCCTATACGAGCAGTACTTC. It encodes CASSFLYEQYF.

This clone was counted a few times. The rearrangement links TRBV14 to TRBJ1-1; 7 positions match TRBD1. V lost 1 base and J lost 1; bases outside the gene matches: 6. The CDR3 has 16 residues. Germline CDR1 is SGHDN and CDR2 is FVKESK. The CDR3 protein is CASSQGRGPWNTEAFF. The CDR3 nucleotides are TGTGCCAGCAGCCAAGGGAGGGGGCCCTGGAACACTGAAGCTTTCTTT.

This clone has a handful of counts. V is TRBV29-1 and J is TRBJ2-7; D is ambiguous. This CDR3 is built from 13 residues. The ends were cut back, 5 bases at V and 1 base at J, with 12 bases in the middle. Germline CDR1 is SQVTM and CDR2 is ANQGSEA. This chain's CDR3 is CSVRKPISYEQYF. DNA for the CDR3: TGCAGCGTTAGAAAACCTATTTCCTACGAGCAGTACTTC.

The chain has TRBV30 and TRBJ1-1; 7 nucleotides align to TRBD1. Trimming at V came to 1 base and at J to 9 bases, leaving 5 bases not matched to a gene. Germline V gene lookup returns CDR1 GTSNPN and CDR2 SVGIG (reference sequence). CDR3 length: 12 amino acids. The CDR3 DNA sequence: TGTGCCTGGAGTGGACAGGGTTATCAAGCTTTCTTT. Translating gives CAWSGQGYQAFF.

This clone appeared a few times. The chain has TRBV18 and TRBJ1-1; D not resolved. V was clipped by 1 base and J by 0 bases, with 6 bases between them. The CDR3 covers 14 residues. Germline V gene sequence: CDR1 KGHSH, CDR2 LQKENI. CDR3 sequence reads: CASSPLGMNTEAFF. In DNA form, the CDR3 reads TGTGCCAGCTCACCACTGGGCATGAACACTGAAGCTTTCTTT. Using reference TRBV18 and TRBJ1-1 for the parts outside the CDR3, the full variable domain is NAGVMQNPRHLVRRRGQEARLRCSPMKGHSHVYWYRQLPEEGLKFMVYLQKENIIDESGMPKERFSAEFPKEGPSILRIQQVVRGDSAAYFCASSPLGMNTEAFFGQGTRLTVV.

This clone was seen a few times. CDR3 region: CSVRRVNEQFF. The CDR3 DNA reads as TGCAGCGTTCGGAGGGTCAATGAGCAGTTCTTC. The rearrangement joins TRBV29-1 to TRBJ2-1; possible D gene TRBD2, 6 bases. Germline loops: CDR1 SQVTM, CDR2 ANQGSEA. V lost 5 bases, J lost 6 bases, and 8 bases lay in between. This CDR3 region has 11 residues.